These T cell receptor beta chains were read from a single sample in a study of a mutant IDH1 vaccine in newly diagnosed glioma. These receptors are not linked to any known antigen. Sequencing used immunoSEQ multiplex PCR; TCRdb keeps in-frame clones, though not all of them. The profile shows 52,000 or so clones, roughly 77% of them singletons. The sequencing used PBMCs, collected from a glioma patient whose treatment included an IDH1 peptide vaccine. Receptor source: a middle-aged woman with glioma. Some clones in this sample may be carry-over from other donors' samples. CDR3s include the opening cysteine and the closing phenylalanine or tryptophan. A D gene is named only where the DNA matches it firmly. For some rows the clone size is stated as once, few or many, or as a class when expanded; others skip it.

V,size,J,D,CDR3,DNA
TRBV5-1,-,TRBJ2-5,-,CASSLNRETQYF,TGCGCCAGCAGCTTGAACCGAGAGACCCAGTACTTC
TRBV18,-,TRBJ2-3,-,CASSPWDTPDTQYF,TGTGCCAGCTCACCTTGGGACACCCCAGATACGCAGTATTTT
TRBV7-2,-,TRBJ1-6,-,CASSLGYGGSPLHF,TGTGCCAGCAGCTTAGGCTACGGTGGTTCACCCCTCCACTTT
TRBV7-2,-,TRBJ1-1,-,CASSLAFIPEAFF,TGTGCCAGCAGCTTAGCCTTTATCCCTGAAGCTTTCTTT
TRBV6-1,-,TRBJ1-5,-,CATSLAASNQPQHF,TGTGCCACCAGCTTGGCGGCAAGCAATCAGCCCCAGCATTTT
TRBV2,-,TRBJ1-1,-,CASSELGSGAFF,TGTGCCAGCAGTGAACTCGGATCCGGAGCTTTCTTT
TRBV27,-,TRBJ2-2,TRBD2,CASSLGGRGSGELFF,TGTGCCAGCAGTTTAGGCGGGCGGGGGTCCGGGGAGCTGTTTTTT
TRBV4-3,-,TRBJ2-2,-,CASSQDVQVPGELFF,TGCGCCAGCAGCCAAGATGTGCAGGTTCCCGGGGAGCTGTTTTTT
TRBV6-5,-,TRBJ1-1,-,CASSYSPGSTEAFF,TGTGCCAGCAGTTACTCGCCAGGGAGCACTGAAGCTTTCTTT
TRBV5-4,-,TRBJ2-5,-,CASSFGGEVETQYF,TGTGCCAGCAGCTTCGGAGGGGAGGTAGAGACCCAGTACTTC
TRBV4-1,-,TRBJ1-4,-,CASSQDPNAGRIEKLFF,TGCGCCAGCAGCCAAGATCCCAATGCCGGGAGGATCGAAAAACTGTTTTTT
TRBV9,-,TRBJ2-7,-,CASSYLDSSHYYEQYF,TGTGCCAGCAGCTACTTGGACAGTTCCCACTACTACGAGCAGTACTTC
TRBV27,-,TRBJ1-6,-,CASSLPGLNNSPLHF,TGTGCCAGCAGTCTCCCGGGACTGAATAATTCACCCCTCCACTTT
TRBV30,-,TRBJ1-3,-,CAWRGSSGNTIYF,TGTGCCTGGAGGGGTAGCTCTGGAAACACCATATATTTT
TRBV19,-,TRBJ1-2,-,CASTTPRRNYGYTF,TGTGCCAGTACCACACCCCGCCGTAACTATGGCTACACCTTC
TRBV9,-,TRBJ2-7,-,CASSMVAVSYEQYF,TGTGCCAGCAGTATGGTGGCGGTATCCTACGAGCAGTACTTC
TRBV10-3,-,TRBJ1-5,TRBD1,CAISEPGTASNQPQHF,TGTGCCATCAGTGAGCCCGGGACAGCTAGCAATCAGCCCCAGCATTTT
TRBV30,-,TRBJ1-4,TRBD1,CAWSPGTGYEKLFF,TGTGCCTGGAGTCCCGGGACAGGGTACGAAAAACTGTTTTTT
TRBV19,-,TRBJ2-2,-,CASSTRGGFANTGELFF,TGTGCCAGTAGTACCAGAGGAGGGTTCGCAAACACCGGGGAGCTGTTTTTT
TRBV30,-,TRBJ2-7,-,CAWSVAPGGTYEQYF,TGTGCCTGGAGTGTTGCTCCCGGGGGTACCTACGAGCAGTACTTC
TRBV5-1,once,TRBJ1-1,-,CASSLAGVRGTEAFF,TGCGCCAGCAGCTTGGCGGGGGTTAGGGGCACTGAAGCTTTCTTT
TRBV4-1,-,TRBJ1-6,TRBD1,CASSHTRQGLDSPLHF,TGCGCCAGCAGCCACACCAGACAGGGCTTAGATTCACCCCTCCACTTT
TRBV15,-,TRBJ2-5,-,CATAYGAGDNQETQYF,TGTGCCACAGCGTATGGGGCGGGGGACAATCAAGAGACCCAGTACTTC
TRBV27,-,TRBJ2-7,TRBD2,CASSSPRWAGGSYEQYF,TGTGCCAGCAGTTCCCCACGGTGGGCGGGGGGCTCCTACGAGCAGTACTTC
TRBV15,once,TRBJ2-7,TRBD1,CATSWGTGHYEQYF,TGTGCCACCAGCTGGGGGACAGGACACTACGAGCAGTACTTC
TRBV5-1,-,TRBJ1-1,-,CASSLGGLAGTEAFF,TGCGCCAGCAGCTTGGGAGGTTTAGCCGGCACTGAAGCTTTCTTT
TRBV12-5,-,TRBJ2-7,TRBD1,CASGTGQGAYEQYF,TGTGCTAGTGGTACGGGACAGGGGGCTTACGAGCAGTACTTC
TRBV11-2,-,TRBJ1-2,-,CASSLGTRGVYGYTF,TGTGCCAGCAGCTTGGGGACACGGGGGGTCTATGGCTACACCTTC
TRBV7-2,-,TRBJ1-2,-,CASSAYGYTF,TGTGCCAGCAGCGCTTATGGCTACACCTTC
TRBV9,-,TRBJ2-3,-,CASSPRGRGGTDTQYF,TGTGCCAGCAGCCCTCGAGGCAGGGGGGGAACAGATACGCAGTATTTT
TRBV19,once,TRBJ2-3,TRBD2,CASSSGLTSGAYTDTQYF,TGTGCCAGTAGCTCTGGATTGACTAGCGGGGCCTACACAGATACGCAGTATTTT
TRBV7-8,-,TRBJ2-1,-,CASSGAGDYNEQFF,TGTGCCAGCAGTGGGGCAGGGGACTACAATGAGCAGTTCTTC
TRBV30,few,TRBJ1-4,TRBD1,CAWSGDSNEKLFF,TGTGCCTGGAGTGGGGACAGTAATGAAAAACTGTTTTTT
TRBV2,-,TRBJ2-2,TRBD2,CASSAGLAGVSEWTGELFF,TGTGCCAGCAGCGCTGGGCTAGCGGGGGTGTCGGAGTGGACCGGGGAGCTGTTTTTT
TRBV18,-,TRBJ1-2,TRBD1,CASSPAPSTAWDSLYGGYTF,TGTGCCAGCTCACCCGCCCCTTCCACCGCGTGGGACAGTTTATATGGAGGCTACACCTTC
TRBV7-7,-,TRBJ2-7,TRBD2,CASSSPTSGGREQYF,TGTGCTAGCAGCTCCCCGACTAGCGGGGGGCGCGAGCAGTACTTC
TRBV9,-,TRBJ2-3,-,CASSVGRAGEGTDTQYF,TGTGCCAGCAGCGTAGGGAGGGCAGGGGAGGGTACAGATACGCAGTATTTT
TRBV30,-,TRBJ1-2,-,CAWTGSHRGYGYTF,TGTGCCTGGACAGGCAGCCATCGGGGCTATGGCTACACCTTC
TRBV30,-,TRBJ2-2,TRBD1,CAWNHRGIGTGELFF,TGTGCCTGGAACCACAGGGGAATAGGTACCGGGGAGCTGTTTTTT
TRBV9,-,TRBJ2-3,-,CASSVGGTPGTDTQYF,TGTGCCAGCAGCGTAGGAGGCACCCCGGGCACAGATACGCAGTATTTT
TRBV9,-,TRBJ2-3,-,CASSVVPEVTDTQYF,TGTGCCAGCAGCGTAGTGCCGGAAGTCACAGATACGCAGTATTTT
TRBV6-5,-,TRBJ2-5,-,CASSTGNGETQYF,TGTGCCAGCAGCACAGGGAACGGGGAGACCCAGTACTTC
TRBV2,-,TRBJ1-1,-,CASRGPNTEAFF,TGTGCCAGCAGGGGGCCGAACACTGAAGCTTTCTTT
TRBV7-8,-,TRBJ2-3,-,CASSLRRVGEHTQYF,TGTGCCAGCAGCTTAAGGCGGGTGGGGGAACATACGCAGTATTTT
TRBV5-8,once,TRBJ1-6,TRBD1,CASSLDTGGSPLHF,TGTGCCAGCAGCTTAGATACAGGGGGTTCACCCCTCCACTTT
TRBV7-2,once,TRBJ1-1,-,CASSLVPGNTEAFF,TGTGCCAGCAGCCTGGTTCCGGGGAACACTGAAGCTTTCTTT